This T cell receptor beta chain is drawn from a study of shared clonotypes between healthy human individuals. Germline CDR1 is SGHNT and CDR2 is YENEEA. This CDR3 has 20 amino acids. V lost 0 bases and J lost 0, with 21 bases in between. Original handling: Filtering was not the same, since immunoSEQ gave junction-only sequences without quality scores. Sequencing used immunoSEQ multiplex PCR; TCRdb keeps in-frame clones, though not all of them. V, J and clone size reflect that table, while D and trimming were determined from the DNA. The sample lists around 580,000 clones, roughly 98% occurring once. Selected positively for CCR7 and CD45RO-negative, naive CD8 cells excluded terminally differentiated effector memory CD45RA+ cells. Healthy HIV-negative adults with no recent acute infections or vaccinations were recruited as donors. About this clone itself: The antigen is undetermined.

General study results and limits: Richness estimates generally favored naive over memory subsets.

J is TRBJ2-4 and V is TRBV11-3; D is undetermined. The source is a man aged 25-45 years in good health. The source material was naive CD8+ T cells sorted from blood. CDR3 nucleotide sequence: TGTGCCAGCAGCTTAGATGCTCCTCCGGATAGGTATTTAGCCAAAAACATTCAGTACTTC. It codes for CASSLDAPPDRYLAKNIQYF. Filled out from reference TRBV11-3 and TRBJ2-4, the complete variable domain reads EAGVVQSPRYKIIEKKQPVAFWCNPISGHNTLYWYLQNLGQGPELLIRYENEEAVDDSQLPKDRFSAERLKGVDSTLKIQPAELGDSAVYLCASSLDAPPDRYLAKNIQYFGAGTRLSVL.